These 20 T cell receptor beta chains were sequenced from one sample in a study of shared clonotypes between healthy human individuals. Assay used: immunoSEQ multiplex PCR; TCRdb lists only in-frame clones, some missing. The table includes millions of clones, around 94% detected once. Sequencing was done on a sample of naive CD4+ T cells sorted from blood. The subset was: CD45RA+ positively selected. The source of these receptors is a young man in good health.

This clone was detected once. The chain employs TRBV19 and TRBJ2-5, with TRBD2 matching 8 bases. Trimming took 7 bases from V and 5 from J; bases not matched to a gene: 12. CDR3 length: 15 amino acids. Germline CDR1 reads LNHDA; CDR2 reads SQIVND (reference sequence). CDR3 protein: CASTSREGGSETQYF. The CDR3 DNA follows: TGTGCCAGTACCTCCCGGGAGGGGGGGAGTGAGACCCAGTACTTC.

Worth noting for this clone: Other DNA sequences in this specimen translate into the identical CDR3. The chain carries TRBV18 and TRBJ1-3; unclear D gene. Trimming took 1 base from V and 4 from J, leaving 5 bases between them. Germline V gives CDR1 KGHSH, CDR2 LQKENI. The CDR3 length is 13 residues. CDR3 residues: CASSPLGGNTIYF. The DNA for the CDR3 is TGTGCCAGCTCACCACTCGGAGGAAACACCATATATTTT.

The chain combines TRBV5-1 with TRBJ2-2, with a possible D match to TRBD1 (5 bases). Looked up from germline, CDR1 is SGHRS and CDR2 is YFSETQ. The CDR3 has 16 residues. The germline V and J ends were trimmed by 1 base and 0 bases, with 10 bases remaining between them. Written as DNA, the CDR3 is TGCGCCAGCAGCTTGCCAGACAGCGCGAACACCGGGGAGCTGTTTTTT. Encoded protein: CASSLPDSANTGELFF.

The V gene is TRBV10-2, the J gene TRBJ2-7, with D hard to call. V lost 4 bases, J lost 0 bases, and 7 bases lay in between. There are 13 residues in the CDR3. Germline V gene lookup returns CDR1 WSHSY and CDR2 SAAADI. The CDR3 here is CASSGLNSYEQYF. The CDR3 DNA follows: TGCGCCAGCAGTGGACTTAACTCCTACGAGCAGTACTTC.

Of note for this clone: The sample contains more than one DNA sequence encoding this CDR3. J is TRBJ2-3 and V is TRBV5-1; possibly TRBD1 for D (5 bases). V lost 4 bases, J lost 1 base, and 10 bases lay in between. The CDR3 has 14 residues. In germline, CDR1 is SGHRS, CDR2 YFSETQ. In nucleotides, the CDR3 is TGCGCCAGCAGCCCCGGACAAGGCACAGATACGCAGTATTTT. This encodes CASSPGQGTDTQYF. Full variable domain (rest looked up from reference TRBV5-1 and TRBJ2-3): KAGVTQTPRYLIKTRGQQVTLSCSPISGHRSVSWYQQTPGQGLQFLFEYFSETQRNKGNFPGRFSGRQFSNSRSEMNVSTLELGDSALYLCASSPGQGTDTQYFGPGTRLTVL.

The V and J genes are TRBV19 and TRBJ2-7, with TRBD1 identical over 8 bases. Germline CDR1 is LNHDA and CDR2 is SQIVND (reference sequence). Trimming removed 4 bases from V and 6 bases from J; junction bases left unmatched: 11. The CDR3 length is 15 residues. The DNA of the CDR3 is TGTGCCAGTAGTAACCCCGGGACAGGATTACGCGAGCAGTACTTC. Protein: CASSNPGTGLREQYF.

The V gene is TRBV6-6, the J gene TRBJ2-5; no definite D call. The CDR3 spans 12 residues. V was cut by 6 bases and J by 5 bases, with 10 bases left in between. The germline CDR1 and CDR2 sequences are MNHNY and SVGAGI (reference sequence). The CDR3 here is CASSYLWETQYF. The DNA of the CDR3 is TGTGCCAGCAGCTATCTTTGGGAGACCCAGTACTTC.

As to this clone: The same CDR3 can be traced to other DNA sequences in this sample. The chain couples TRBV5-1 to TRBJ2-5; D is possibly TRBD1 (6 bases). Germline assignment: CDR1 SGHRS and CDR2 YFSETQ. With 4 bases removed from V and 2 bases from J, the gap between germline ends came to 12 bases. The CDR3 runs to 14 residues. CDR3 loop: CASSRGQGQETQYF. The CDR3 region has the DNA TGCGCCAGCAGCCGCGGGCAGGGGCAAGAGACCCAGTACTTC.

This clone was counted once. This chain uses TRBV11-2 with TRBJ2-7, with D perhaps given as TRBD1 or TRBD2 (5 bases each). The ends were cut back, 7 bases at V and 2 bases at J, with 12 bases in the middle. CDR3 length: 13 residues. Looked up from germline, CDR1 is SGHAT and CDR2 is FQNNGV. The CDR3 DNA is TGTGCCAGCACTCCCCAGGGACCCTACGAGCAGTACTTC. Protein: CASTPQGPYEQYF.

The rearrangement joins TRBV30 to TRBJ1-6; the D gene is possibly TRBD1 (5 bases). The CDR3 runs 12 residues. Germline assignment: CDR1 GTSNPN and CDR2 SVGIG (reference sequence). Trimming took 3 bases from V and 15 from J, leaving 15 bases between them. CDR3 amino acids: CAWSTPTAHLHF. In DNA form, the CDR3 reads TGTGCCTGGAGCACCCCGACAGCTCACCTCCACTTT.

This clone occurred a few times. The chain combines TRBV5-1 with TRBJ1-4, with 7 positions matching TRBD1. Germline lookup yields CDR1 SGHRS and CDR2 YFSETQ. The CDR3 spans 14 residues. With V trimmed by 4 bases and J by 5 bases, 5 bases remained unmatched. CDR3 protein: CASSPQQGNEKLFF. The DNA of the CDR3 is TGCGCCAGCAGCCCACAACAGGGGAATGAAAAACTGTTTTTT.

The chain uses TRBV28 and TRBJ1-4; D is undetermined. CDR1 and CDR2 from the germline V gene are MDHEN and SYDVKM. V gave up 6 bases and J gave up 2 bases, with 13 bases separating them. CDR3 length: 15 amino acids. CDR3 protein: CASSVRRATNEKLFF. CDR3 sequence (DNA): TGTGCCAGCAGCGTAAGAAGGGCGACTAATGAAAAACTGTTTTTT.

The rearrangement joins TRBV6-6 to TRBJ2-7; D call uncertain. V was pared by 0 bases and J by 2 bases, with 8 bases between. This CDR3 is built from 14 residues. Germline V lookup: CDR1 MNHNY, CDR2 SVGAGI (reference sequence). The CDR3 nucleotides read TGTGCCAGCAGTTACTCGAGCAGCCCCTACGAGCAGTACTTC. This sequence encodes CASSYSSSPYEQYF.

The chain couples TRBV19 to TRBJ2-2; 7 bases align to TRBD1. The CDR3 is made up of 16 amino acids. Trimming cost V 1 base and J 7 bases; bases outside gene matches: 9. Germline-derived CDR1 and CDR2 are LNHDA and SQIVND (reference sequence). CDR3 nucleotides: TGTGCCAGTAGTATAGTGAACAGGGGCATCGGCGGGGAGCTGTTTTTT. Translating gives CASSIVNRGIGGELFF.

This chain joins TRBV28 and TRBJ2-3, with 7 bases that match TRBD2. This CDR3 has 15 residues. V lost 2 bases and J lost 6; bases outside the gene matches: 8. CDR1 is MDHEN, CDR2 SYDVKM, per germline. The CDR3 DNA follows: TGTGCCAGCAGTTTACAGGATGGGAGGGAGGATACGCAGTATTTT. Its translation: CASSLQDGREDTQYF.

The rearrangement joins TRBV2 to TRBJ1-2; D is perhaps TRBD1 (5 bases). V lost 6 bases, J lost 4 bases, and 12 bases lay in between. CDR3 length: 13 residues. Per germline, CDR1 SNHLY and CDR2 FYNNEI. The CDR3 sequence: CASSAREGYGYTF. For the CDR3, the DNA is TGTGCCAGCAGCGCCAGGGAAGGCTATGGCTACACCTTC.

About this clone itself: Additional DNA sequences in this sample encode the identical CDR3. The chain recombines TRBV9 with TRBJ2-3; no reliable D call. V gave up 3 bases and J gave up 0 bases, with 2 bases separating them. Germline V lookup: CDR1 SGDLS, CDR2 YYNGEE. This CDR3 has 12 residues. CDR3: CASSESTDTQYF. The CDR3 DNA sequence: TGTGCCAGCAGCGAAAGCACAGATACGCAGTATTTT.

DNA of the CDR3: TGTGCCAGCAGCCCCCGGGCGAATGAGCAGTTCTTC. Residues: CASSPRANEQFF. The V call is TRBV7-9, the J call TRBJ2-1, with D hard to call. The V gene lost 5 bases and the J gene lost 7 bases, with 9 bases spanning the gap. The CDR3 runs 12 residues. The germline V gene encodes CDR1 SEHNR and CDR2 FQNEAQ (reference sequence).

The chain joins TRBV6-1 to TRBJ2-3; maybe TRBD2 (6 bases). Deletions cut 6 bases from V and 3 bases from J, with 10 bases between. Germline CDR1 and CDR2: MNHNS and SASEGT. The CDR3 consists of 13 residues. In nucleotides, the CDR3 is TGTGCCAGCAGGGATGGGACTACAGATACGCAGTATTTT. This encodes CASRDGTTDTQYF.

This clone was observed a single time. J is TRBJ2-5 and V is TRBV9; 7 bases align to TRBD1. Trimming took 0 bases from V and 2 from J; bases not matched to a gene: 4. The germline CDR1 and CDR2 sequences are SGDLS and YYNGEE. The CDR3 runs 15 residues. The CDR3: CASSVAPGGQETQYF. In DNA form, the CDR3 reads TGTGCCAGCAGCGTAGCTCCAGGGGGTCAAGAGACCCAGTACTTC.